The clone carrying this TCR beta chain was found many times. The antigen is not known. These data originate in a study of T-cell reconstitution after alpha-beta-depleted transplantation in children. Study-wide findings and caveats: The study traced high day-60 TCRbeta diversity in some patients to surviving recipient T cells and thymic progenitors. Alpha-beta T cells present about two months after transplant were reported to originate from several hundred expanded graft clones. At the one-year point after transplant, T-cell counts and TCRbeta diversity were found to come mostly from T cells that had been newly produced.

This sample's TCRbeta library carried unique molecular identifier barcodes. One entry per CDR3 protein results from TCRdb running MiXCR on the PCR reads. The table includes some 95,000 distinct CDR3 sequences, about a quarter detected once. With 2 bases removed from V and 3 bases from J, the gap between germline ends came to 0 bases. This CDR3 is built from 11 residues. The sequence came from a boy aged 2 to 10 with acute lymphoblastic leukemia, due to receive a stem cell transplant. Sample: PBMCs, taken before TCRalphabeta/CD19-depleted stem cell transplant. The chain has TRBV12-3 or TRBV12-4 and TRBJ2-3, with D unclear. The CDR3 is CASSLTDTQYF. CDR3 DNA: TGTGCCAGCAGTTTAACAGATACGCAGTATTTT.